This T cell receptor (beta chain) was retrieved from a study of Tregs in tolerant kidney transplant recipients. Study-level results: The small number of patients limits these findings pending further validation. Biological reproducibility was not directly addressed in this study.

Some clones are missing from TCRdb's copy, which holds only in-frame ones; the method was immunoSEQ multiplex PCR. The table lists some 110,000 clones, about 91% of them singletons. On this clone itself: Its antigen is currently unknown.

Sequenced sample: CD4+ T cells from blood. This clonotype was sampled from a human donor in good health.

CDR3 coding DNA: TGTGCCAGCAGCTTGGGGCTATACAATGAGCAGTTCTTC. Translating gives CASSLGLYNEQFF. V and J are TRBV5-4 and TRBJ2-1; the D is unclear. This CDR3 has 13 amino acids. Germline values: CDR1 SGHNT, CDR2 YYREEE (reference sequence). With 0 bases removed from V and 4 bases from J, the gap between germline ends came to 5 bases.